This TCR beta chain appears in the sequencing data of a study of multiple sclerosis patients with progressive multifocal leukoencephalopathy. Time point: before natalizumab initiation. TCRdb's table, derived via immunoSEQ multiplex PCR, lists solely in-frame clones and lacks some. The table includes 25,000 to 35,000 clones, more than 75% detected once. V dropped 5 bases and J dropped 5; count of bases not matched to a gene: 10. The germline V gene encodes CDR1 KGHSH and CDR2 LQKENI. The CDR3 has 15 residues. Sequenced sample: PBMCs. The gene calls are TRBV18 and TRBJ1-2; TRBD1 matches at 8 bases. This receptor was obtained from a human donor with multiple sclerosis. The CDR3 nucleotides are TGTGCCAGCTCATCACGAAACAGGGGGGAGTATGGCTACACCTTC. It specifies CASSSRNRGEYGYTF. Drawing the rest from reference TRBV18 and TRBJ1-2, the complete variable domain is NAGVMQNPRHLVRRRGQEARLRCSPMKGHSHVYWYRQLPEEGLKFMVYLQKENIIDESGMPKERFSAEFPKEGPSILRIQQVVRGDSAAYFCASSSRNRGEYGYTFGSGTRLTVV.